Each of the 15 T cell receptor beta chains below was sequenced from the same sample in a study of cytomegalovirus exposure and HLA in healthy donors. Vbeta (60) and Jbeta (13) primers were used in the PCR. Repertoires were generated with immunoSEQ multiplex PCR, while TCRdb's copy carries only in-frame clones and drops some. The profile covers 120,000 or so clones, with about 83% appearing a single time and about 3% taken by the ten largest. Input material: PBMCs. These receptors came from a man aged 30 to 45 in good health and CMV-seronegative.

The CDR3 DNA reads TGTGCCTGGAGTGGAGCCCACTCTGGAAACACCATATATTTT. Its translation: CAWSGAHSGNTIYF. The V and J genes are TRBV30 and TRBJ1-3; D call uncertain. This CDR3 region has 14 residues. V was pared by 1 base and J by 0 bases, with 7 bases between. Per germline, CDR1 GTSNPN and CDR2 SVGIG (reference sequence).

The chain combines TRBV27 with TRBJ1-5, with TRBD1 matching over 8 bases. After removal of 4 bases from V and 2 bases from J, the junction contained 7 bases not matched to a gene. Germline CDR1 MNHEY, CDR2 SMNVEV (reference sequence). The CDR3 loop spans 16 amino acids. CDR3 in amino acids: CASSSLAGQGNQPQHF. CDR3 nucleotides: TGTGCCAGCAGTTCACTCGCGGGACAGGGCAATCAGCCCCAGCATTTT.

The chain carries TRBV6-1 and TRBJ1-5; the D gene is possibly TRBD1 (5 bases). Germline CDR1 reads MNHNS; CDR2 reads SASEGT. The CDR3 is 15 amino acids. V lost 0 bases and J 4 bases, leaving 10 bases between the germline ends. The CDR3 loop reads CASSEAAGNNQPQHF. In DNA form, the CDR3 reads TGTGCCAGCAGTGAAGCGGCAGGGAATAATCAGCCCCAGCATTTT.

The genes are TRBV10-3 and TRBJ2-7; D may be TRBD1 (5 bases). The CDR3 loop spans 15 amino acids. V lost 0 bases and J 0 bases, leaving 9 bases between the germline ends. The germline V gene has CDR1 ENHRY and CDR2 SYGVKD. CDR3 loop: CAISESRQTSYEQYF. CDR3 coding DNA: TGTGCCATCAGTGAGTCACGACAGACCTCCTACGAGCAGTACTTC.

This clone was detected once. The genes are TRBV13 and TRBJ2-1; TRBD2 matches at 8 bases. Germline V gene sequence: CDR1 PRHDT, CDR2 FYEKMQ (reference sequence). CDR3 length equals 15 residues. Trimming took 7 bases from V and 9 from J; bases not matched to a gene: 14. The DNA for the CDR3 is TGTGCCAGCACCCCCACGGGAGGGCGGGGGAGTGAGCAGTTCTTC. Its translation is CASTPTGGRGSEQFF.

The chain's CDR3 is CASSGGGTTIPQHF. CDR3 DNA sequence: TGTGCCAGTTCCGGAGGAGGGACTACGATTCCCCAGCATTTT. The chain links TRBV19 to TRBJ1-5; tentatively, D is TRBD1 (5 bases). Trimming left V 8 bases short and J 10 bases short, with 21 bases between. CDR1 LNHDA and CDR2 SQIVND come from the germline V gene (reference sequence). The CDR3 sequence is 14 residues long. Full variable domain (outside the CDR3, taken from reference TRBV19 and TRBJ1-5): DGGITQSPKYLFRKEGQNVTLSCEQNLNHDAMYWYRQDPGQGLRLIYYSQIVNDFQKGDIAEGYSVSREKKESFPLTVTSAQKNPTAFYLCASSGGGTTIPQHFGDGTRLSIL.

V gene TRBV30 combines with J gene TRBJ1-1, with 8 bases matching TRBD1. V was pared by 2 bases and J by 4 bases, with 3 bases of the junction left unmatched. Germline-derived CDR1 and CDR2 are GTSNPN and SVGIG (reference sequence). The CDR3 is 13 amino acids. The CDR3 region has the DNA TGTGCCTGGAGTACAGGGGGTAGCACTGAAGCTTTCTTT. It translates to CAWSTGGSTEAFF.

The rearrangement uses TRBV18 and TRBJ1-2; 9 positions agree with TRBD1. The germline gives CDR1 KGHSH, CDR2 LQKENI. The CDR3 consists of 16 residues. J was trimmed by 2 bases and V by 2 bases; bases with no gene match: 6. The DNA of the CDR3 is TGTGCCAGCTCACCAAAAACAGGGGGCGCGAACTATGGCTACACCTTC. Residues: CASSPKTGGANYGYTF.

The V and J genes are TRBV19 and TRBJ1-1; a weak D match, TRBD1 (5 bases). Trimming left V 7 bases short and J 0 bases short, with 15 bases between. The CDR3 has 15 residues. The germline V gene has CDR1 LNHDA and CDR2 SQIVND (reference sequence). Written as DNA, the CDR3 is TGTGCCAGTACCGATGGGGCCGGTCTGAACACTGAAGCTTTCTTT. It codes for CASTDGAGLNTEAFF.

This chain uses TRBV6-4 with TRBJ1-5, with D possibly matching TRBD1 (6 bases). The CDR3 length is 15 residues. V lost 5 bases and J 0 bases, leaving 11 bases between the germline ends. Germline CDR1 MRHNA, CDR2 SNTAGT. CDR3 sequence reads: CASSLDSNSNQPQHF. The CDR3 coding sequence is TGTGCCAGCAGTTTGGACAGTAATAGCAATCAGCCCCAGCATTTT.

This clone was seen just once. CDR3 DNA: TGTGCCAGCAGCTTGAGACTAGCGGGGCACAATGAGCAGTTCTTC. This encodes CASSLRLAGHNEQFF. The V and J genes are TRBV9 and TRBJ2-1; 11 nucleotides match TRBD2. Germline lookup yields CDR1 SGDLS and CDR2 YYNGEE. The CDR3 covers 15 residues. Trimming removed 4 bases from V and 5 bases from J; junction bases left unmatched: 5.

This clone was recorded a few times. This chain uses TRBV5-8 with TRBJ2-1; D call uncertain. V dropped 4 bases and J dropped 4 bases, with 18 bases sitting between them. The CDR3 runs to 16 residues. Germline CDR1 SGHTS, CDR2 YDEGEE. The CDR3 sequence: CASSASGRRVYNEQFF. The CDR3 coding sequence is TGTGCCAGCAGCGCCTCCGGCAGGCGCGTTTACAATGAGCAGTTCTTC.

The V and J genes are TRBV6-1 and TRBJ2-7; 12 bases line up with TRBD1. Germline CDR1 reads MNHNS; CDR2 reads SASEGT. J gave up 0 bases and V 2 bases, and 8 bases lay outside the gene matches. The CDR3 length is 18 residues. The DNA for the CDR3 is TGTGCCAGCAGTGAATTCTATGGGACAGGGGGCATCTCCTACGAGCAGTACTTC. Translated: CASSEFYGTGGISYEQYF.

The chain has TRBV11-2 and TRBJ2-7, with D perhaps TRBD2 (6 bases). Germline CDR1 is SGHAT and CDR2 is FQNNGV. Trimming removed 1 base at V and 4 bases at J, with 20 bases between. The CDR3 covers 17 residues. CDR3: CASSLGPGDSRGYEQYF. CDR3 coding DNA: TGTGCCAGCAGCTTAGGCCCCGGGGACTCCCGGGGGTACGAGCAGTACTTC.

The chain recombines TRBV6-6 with TRBJ2-7; the match to TRBD1 covers 8 bases. CDR1 and CDR2 from the germline V gene are MNHNY and SVGAGI (reference sequence). The CDR3 spans 13 residues. V shed 6 bases and J 3 bases; nucleotides not matched to a gene: 4. CDR3 in DNA: TGTGCCAGCAGCAGGGACAGGAGCTACGAGCAGTACTTC. Translation: CASSRDRSYEQYF.